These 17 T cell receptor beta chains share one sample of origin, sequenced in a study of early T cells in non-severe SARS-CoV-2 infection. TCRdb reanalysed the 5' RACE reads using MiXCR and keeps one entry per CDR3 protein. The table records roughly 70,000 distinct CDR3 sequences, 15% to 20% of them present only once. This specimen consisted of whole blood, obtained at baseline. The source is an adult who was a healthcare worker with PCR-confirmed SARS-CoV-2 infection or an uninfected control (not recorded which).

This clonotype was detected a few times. The CDR3 region has the DNA TGTGCCAGCAGCTTAGCAGGGGCAACTGAAGCTTTCTTT. As protein: CASSLAGATEAFF. This chain links TRBV7-8 with TRBJ1-1; possible D gene TRBD1, 5 bases. In germline, CDR1 is SGHVS, CDR2 FQNEAQ. The CDR3 covers 13 residues. Trimming cost V 0 bases and J 5 bases, with 7 bases left between them.

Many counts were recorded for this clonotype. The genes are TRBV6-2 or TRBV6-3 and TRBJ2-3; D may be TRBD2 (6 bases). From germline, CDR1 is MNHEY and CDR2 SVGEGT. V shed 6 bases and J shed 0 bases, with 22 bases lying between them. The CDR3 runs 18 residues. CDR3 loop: CASRDGWLRDSSTDTQYF. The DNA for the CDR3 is TGTGCCAGCAGAGATGGGTGGTTGCGGGACTCAAGCACAGATACGCAGTATTTT.

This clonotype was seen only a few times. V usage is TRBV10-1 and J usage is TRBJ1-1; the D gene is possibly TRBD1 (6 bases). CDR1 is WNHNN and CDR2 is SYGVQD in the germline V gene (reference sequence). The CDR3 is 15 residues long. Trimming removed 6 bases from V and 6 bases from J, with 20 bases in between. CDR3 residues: CASSSGTRRSAEAFF. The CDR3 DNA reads TGCGCCAGCAGCTCCGGGACAAGGAGGAGCGCTGAAGCTTTCTTT.

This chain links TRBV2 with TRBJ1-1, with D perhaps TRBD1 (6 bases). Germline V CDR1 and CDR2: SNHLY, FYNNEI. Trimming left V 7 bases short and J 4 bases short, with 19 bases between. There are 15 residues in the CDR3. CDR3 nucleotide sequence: TGTGCCAGCACATCGGACAGCGGGAAAGCCACTGAAGCTTTCTTT. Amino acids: CASTSDSGKATEAFF.

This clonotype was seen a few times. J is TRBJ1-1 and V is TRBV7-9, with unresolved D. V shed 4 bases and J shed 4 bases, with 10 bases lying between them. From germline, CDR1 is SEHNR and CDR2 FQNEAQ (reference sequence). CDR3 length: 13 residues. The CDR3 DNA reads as TGTGCCAGCAGCTCCGGCCTTCTCACTGAAGCTTTCTTT. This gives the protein CASSSGLLTEAFF.

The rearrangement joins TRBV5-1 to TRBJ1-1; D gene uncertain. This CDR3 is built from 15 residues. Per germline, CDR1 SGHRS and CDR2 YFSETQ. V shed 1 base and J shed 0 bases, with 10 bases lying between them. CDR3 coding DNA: TGCGCCAGCAGCTTGTCGACCGCTATGAACACTGAAGCTTTCTTT. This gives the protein CASSLSTAMNTEAFF.

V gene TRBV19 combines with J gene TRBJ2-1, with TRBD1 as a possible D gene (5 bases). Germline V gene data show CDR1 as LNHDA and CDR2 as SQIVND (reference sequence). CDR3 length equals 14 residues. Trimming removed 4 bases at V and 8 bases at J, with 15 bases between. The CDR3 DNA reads TGTGCCAGTAGTAGCGCAGGGCCAAGGGATGAGCAGTTCTTC. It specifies CASSSAGPRDEQFF.

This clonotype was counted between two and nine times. In DNA, the CDR3 is TGCGCCAGTTCAGGGTCGGGAGAGACCCAGTACTTC. It specifies CASSGSGETQYF. The chain has TRBV10-2 and TRBJ2-5, with D possibly matching TRBD1 (5 bases). Germline-derived CDR1 and CDR2 are WSHSY and SAAADI. The CDR3 covers 12 residues. V lost 9 bases and J 4 bases, leaving 12 bases between the germline ends.

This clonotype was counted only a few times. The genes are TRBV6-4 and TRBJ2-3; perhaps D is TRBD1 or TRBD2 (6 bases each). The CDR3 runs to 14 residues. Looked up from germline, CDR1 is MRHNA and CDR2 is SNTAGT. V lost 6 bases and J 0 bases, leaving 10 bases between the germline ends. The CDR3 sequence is CASRRDISTDTQYF. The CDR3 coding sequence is TGTGCCAGCAGGCGGGACATCAGCACAGATACGCAGTATTTT.

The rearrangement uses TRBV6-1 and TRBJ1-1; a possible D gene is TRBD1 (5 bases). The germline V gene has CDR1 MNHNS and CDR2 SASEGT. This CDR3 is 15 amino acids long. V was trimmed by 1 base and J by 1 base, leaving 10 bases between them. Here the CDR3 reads CASSEVQVKNTEAFF. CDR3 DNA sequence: TGTGCCAGCAGTGAAGTACAGGTTAAGAACACTGAAGCTTTCTTT.

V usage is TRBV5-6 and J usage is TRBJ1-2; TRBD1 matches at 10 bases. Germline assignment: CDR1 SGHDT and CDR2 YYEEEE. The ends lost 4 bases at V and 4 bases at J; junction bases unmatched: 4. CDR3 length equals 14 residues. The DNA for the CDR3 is TGTGCCAGCAGCAGACAGGGGGCCCCCTATGGCTACACCTTC. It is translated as CASSRQGAPYGYTF.

The CDR3 is CASSQDPATVNTEAFF. In DNA, the CDR3 is TGCGCCAGCAGCCAAGATCCCGCGACAGTGAACACTGAAGCTTTCTTT. This chain joins TRBV4-1 and TRBJ1-1; tentatively, D is TRBD1 (5 bases). The CDR3 covers 16 residues. V gave up 0 bases and J gave up 0 bases, with 11 bases separating them. CDR1 and CDR2 (germline): MGHRA, YSYEKL.

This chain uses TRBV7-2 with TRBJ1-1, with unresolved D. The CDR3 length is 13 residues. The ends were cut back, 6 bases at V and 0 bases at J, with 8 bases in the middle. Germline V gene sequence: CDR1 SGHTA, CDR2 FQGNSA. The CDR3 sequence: CASRLSVNTEAFF. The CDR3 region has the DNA TGTGCCAGCAGGTTATCGGTGAACACTGAAGCTTTCTTT.

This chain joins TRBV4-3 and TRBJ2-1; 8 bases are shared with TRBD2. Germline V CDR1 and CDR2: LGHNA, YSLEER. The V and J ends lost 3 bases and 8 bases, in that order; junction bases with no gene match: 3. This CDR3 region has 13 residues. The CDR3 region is CASSQGLVDEQFF. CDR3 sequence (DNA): TGCGCCAGCAGCCAGGGACTAGTGGATGAGCAGTTCTTC.

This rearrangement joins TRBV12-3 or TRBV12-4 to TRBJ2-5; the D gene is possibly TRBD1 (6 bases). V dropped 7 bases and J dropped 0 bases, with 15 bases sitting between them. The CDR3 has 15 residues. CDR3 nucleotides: TGTGCCAGCAAAAAAATAGGGGGTAACCAAGAGACCCAGTACTTC. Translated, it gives CASKKIGGNQETQYF.

The DNA of the CDR3 is TGTGCCAGCAGCCTGGGGACTCTGAAACGATTCACCCAAGAGACCCAGTACTTC. Its protein product is CASSLGTLKRFTQETQYF. V is TRBV7-9 and J is TRBJ2-5; D is possibly TRBD2 (6 bases). Trimming stripped 5 bases from V and 1 base from J, with 23 bases between. The germline V gene has CDR1 SEHNR and CDR2 FQNEAQ (reference sequence). The CDR3 runs to 18 residues.

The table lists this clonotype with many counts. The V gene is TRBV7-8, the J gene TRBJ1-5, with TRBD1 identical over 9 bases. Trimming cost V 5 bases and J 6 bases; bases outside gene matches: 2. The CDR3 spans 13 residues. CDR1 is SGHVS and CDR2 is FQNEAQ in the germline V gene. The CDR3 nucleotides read TGTGCCAGCAGCGTACAGGGGGCTCAGCCCCAGCATTTT. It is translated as CASSVQGAQPQHF.